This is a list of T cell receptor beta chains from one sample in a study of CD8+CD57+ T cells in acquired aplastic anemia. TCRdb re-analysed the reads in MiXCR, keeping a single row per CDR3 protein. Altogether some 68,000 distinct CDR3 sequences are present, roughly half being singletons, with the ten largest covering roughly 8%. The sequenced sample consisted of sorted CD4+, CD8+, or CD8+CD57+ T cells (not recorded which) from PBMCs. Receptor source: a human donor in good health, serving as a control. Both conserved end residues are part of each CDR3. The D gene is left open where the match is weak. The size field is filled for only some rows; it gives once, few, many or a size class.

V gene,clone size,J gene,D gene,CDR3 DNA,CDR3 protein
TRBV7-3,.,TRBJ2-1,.,TGTGCCAGCAGCCTATCTGGGAACAATGAGCAGTTCTTC,CASSLSGNNEQFF
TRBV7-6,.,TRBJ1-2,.,TGTGCCAGCAGCTTAGACAGTAGATATGGCTACACCTTC,CASSLDSRYGYTF
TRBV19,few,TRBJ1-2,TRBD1,TGTGCCAGTACCTTGGACAGGGACCTCTACACCTTC,CASTLDRDLYTF
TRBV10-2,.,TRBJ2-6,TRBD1,TGTGCCAGCGACAGGGGTACCTCTGGGGCCAACGTCCTGACCTTC,CASDRGTSGANVLTF
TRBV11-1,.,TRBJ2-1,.,TGTGCCAGCAGCCCCCCCTCAAGAAGGGACAATGAGCAGTTCTTC,CASSPPSRRDNEQFF
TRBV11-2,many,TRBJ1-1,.,TGTGCCAGCAGCTTAGATCAAGGGGTCCTAGCTTTCTTT,CASSLDQGVLAFF
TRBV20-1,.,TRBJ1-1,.,TGCAGTGCTAGTTTCCTATCGAACACTGAAGCTTTCTTT,CSASFLSNTEAFF
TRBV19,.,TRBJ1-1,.,TGTGCCAGTAGTATTCTGGGCAGAGGGGACACTGAAGCTTTCTTT,CASSILGRGDTEAFF
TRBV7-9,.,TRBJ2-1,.,TGTGCCAGCAGCTTAGGGGTGGGTGAGCAGTTCTTC,CASSLGVGEQFF
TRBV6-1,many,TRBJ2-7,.,TGTGCCAGCAGATCAAATACCTACGAGCAGTACTTC,CASRSNTYEQYF
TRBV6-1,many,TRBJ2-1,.,TGTGCCAGCAGACACCTCGGAGCCTTTGCCTACAATGAGCAGTTCTTC,CASRHLGAFAYNEQFF
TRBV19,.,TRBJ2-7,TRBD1,TGTGCCAGTAGTGAGACAGGGGGTTCCTACGAGCAGTACTTC,CASSETGGSYEQYF
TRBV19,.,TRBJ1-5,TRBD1,TGTGCCAGTAGTGTTCTACAGGGGGCGAATCAGCCCCAGCATTTT,CASSVLQGANQPQHF
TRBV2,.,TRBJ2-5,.,TGTGCCAGCGGTGAAATTCGAGGGGTCGAGACTCAGTACTTC,CASGEIRGVETQYF
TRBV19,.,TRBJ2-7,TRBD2,TGTGCCAGTAGTGTTAGCGGGAGCTCCTACGAGCAGTACTTC,CASSVSGSSYEQYF
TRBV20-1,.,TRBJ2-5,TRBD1,TGCAGTGCTCCACCCACTCAACAGGGGGCAGGGGAGACCCAGTACTTC,CSAPPTQQGAGETQYF
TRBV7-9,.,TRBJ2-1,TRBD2,TGTGCCAGCAGCTTAGCGTCTAGCGGGGGGGCCGTGTATGAGCAGTTCTTC,CASSLASSGGAVYEQFF
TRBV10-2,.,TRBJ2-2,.,TGCGCCAGCAGTGTGATCGGGGAGCTGTTTTTT,CASSVIGELFF
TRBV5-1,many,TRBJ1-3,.,TGCGCCAGCAGCTTGCTGCCCCAGGGAGACACCATATATTTT,CASSLLPQGDTIYF
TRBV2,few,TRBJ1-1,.,TGTGCCAGCAGTGCTAGAGACACTGAAGCTTTCTTT,CASSARDTEAFF
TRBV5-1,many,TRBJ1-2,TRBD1,TGCGCCAGCAGCACCTGGACAGGGGCTAACTATGGCTACACCTTC,CASSTWTGANYGYTF
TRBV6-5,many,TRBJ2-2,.,TGTGCCAGCAGTTACGGAGCGGACACGAACACCGGGGAGCTGTTTTTT,CASSYGADTNTGELFF
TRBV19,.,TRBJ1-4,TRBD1,TGTGCCAGTAATCCCTGGGGACAGCAACCCGAAAAACTGTTTTTT,CASNPWGQQPEKLFF
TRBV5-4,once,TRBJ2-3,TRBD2,TGTGCCAGCAGCTCCGGGACTAGCGGGGGGGCGGGCACAGATACGCAGTATTTT,CASSSGTSGGAGTDTQYF
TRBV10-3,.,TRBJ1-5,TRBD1,TGTGCCATAGGGGGCAGGTACAATCAGCCCCAGCATTTT,CAIGGRYNQPQHF
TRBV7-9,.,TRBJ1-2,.,TGTGCCAGCAGCCAAAGGACAGTCTATGGCTACACCTTC,CASSQRTVYGYTF
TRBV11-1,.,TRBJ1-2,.,TGTGCCAGCAGCCTTACCTGGGGAACGGTTAACTATGGCTACACCTTC,CASSLTWGTVNYGYTF
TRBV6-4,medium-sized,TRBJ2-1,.,TGTGCCAGCAGTGACTCCGGCGAAACTGAGCAGTTCTTC,CASSDSGETEQFF
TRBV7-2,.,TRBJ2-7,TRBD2,TGTGCCAGCAGGAATAGCGGGGGGGCCGGAGAGCAGTACTTC,CASRNSGGAGEQYF
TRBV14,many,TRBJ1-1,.,TGTGCCAGCAGCCAACCGGCACCCCAGGGGAAGAACACTGAAGCTTTCTTT,CASSQPAPQGKNTEAFF
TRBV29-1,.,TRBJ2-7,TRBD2,TGCAGCGTCGAAGATCCTAGCGGGGTCGAGCAGTACTTC,CSVEDPSGVEQYF
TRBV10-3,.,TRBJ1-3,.,TGTGCCAGCTCCCCCCGCCTCGACTCTGGAAACACCATATATTTT,CASSPRLDSGNTIYF
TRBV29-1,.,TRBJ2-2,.,TGCAGCACTTGGGCTGCGGGGGCTCTTGGCGGGGAGCTGTTTTTT,CSTWAAGALGGELFF
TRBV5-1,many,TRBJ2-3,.,TGCGCCAGCAGCTTGGCGTCACAGGTCAGCACAGATACGCAGTATTTT,CASSLASQVSTDTQYF
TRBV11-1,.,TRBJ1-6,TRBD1,TGTGCCAGCAGCTTGGTGGGCAGGGGGATTAATAATTCACCCCTCCACTTT,CASSLVGRGINNSPLHF
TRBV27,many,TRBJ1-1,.,TGTGCCAGCAGTCACGGACAGAAGGGAGGCACTGAAGCTTTCTTT,CASSHGQKGGTEAFF
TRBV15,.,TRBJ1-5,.,TGTGCCACCAGCAGATTTGACAGGATCCGCAATCAGCCCCAGCATTTT,CATSRFDRIRNQPQHF
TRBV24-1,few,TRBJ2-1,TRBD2,TGTGCCACCAGTGATCCTAGCGGGAGTTACAATGAGCAGTTCTTC,CATSDPSGSYNEQFF
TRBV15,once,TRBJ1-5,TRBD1,TGTGCCACCAGCAGGGACAGGACTAGCAATCAGCCCCAGCATTTT,CATSRDRTSNQPQHF
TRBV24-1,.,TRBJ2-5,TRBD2,TGTGCCACCAGTGATCGGACTAGATCTCCGGAGACCCAGTACTTC,CATSDRTRSPETQYF
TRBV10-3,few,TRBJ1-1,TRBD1,TGCGCCATCAGCGCACAGGGGGCGAACACTGAAGCTTTCTTT,CAISAQGANTEAFF
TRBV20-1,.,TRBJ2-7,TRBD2,TGCAGTGCTAGGGAGCGGGAGGGTGGCTACGAGCAGTACTTC,CSAREREGGYEQYF